Shown below are 19 T cell receptor beta chains from a single sample sequenced in a study of blood T cell repertoires in COVID-19. Produced via immunoSEQ multiplex PCR; TCRdb's table is partial and in-frame only. The table includes over 150,000 clones, 70% to 90% detected once. The sequenced sample consisted of peripheral blood. These receptor sequences come from a man in his forties with acute or convalescent COVID-19.

The chain employs TRBV5-5 and TRBJ1-2, with 11 nucleotides matching TRBD1. V lost 3 bases and J lost 5; bases outside the gene matches: 6. The CDR3 sequence is 15 residues long. In germline, CDR1 is SGHKS, CDR2 YYEKEE (reference sequence). This CDR3 is CASSYGQGAGYGYTF. CDR3 nucleotides: TGTGCCAGCAGCTATGGACAGGGGGCAGGGTATGGCTACACCTTC.

The chain links TRBV20-1 to TRBJ1-1; TRBD1 is a possible D gene (6 bases). The CDR3 covers 11 residues. The germline gives CDR1 DFQATT, CDR2 SNEGSKA (reference sequence). The germline V and J ends were trimmed by 3 bases and 11 bases, with 13 bases remaining between them. Here the CDR3 DNA reads TGCAGTGCTAGTAGGTCAGGGGTTGCTTTCTTT. Translating it yields CSASRSGVAFF.

The V call is TRBV10-3, the J call TRBJ2-7, with TRBD1 identical over 7 bases. CDR1 and CDR2 (germline): ENHRY, SYGVKD. The CDR3 is 15 amino acids. Trimming cost V 4 bases and J 0 bases; bases outside gene matches: 6. In nucleotides, the CDR3 is TGTGCCATCAGTGTGGACAGGTCCGACTCCTACGAGCAGTACTTC. This codes for CAISVDRSDSYEQYF.

This rearrangement joins TRBV9 to TRBJ1-2; TRBD1 matches 7 bases. This CDR3 contains 13 residues. Germline CDR1 reads SGDLS; CDR2 reads YYNGEE. V lost 7 bases and J lost 6; bases outside the gene matches: 9. CDR3 DNA sequence: TGTGCCAGCCAAAGAGGGGGCGCGAATGGCTACACCTTC. It translates to CASQRGGANGYTF.

The chain uses TRBV5-6 and TRBJ1-1; TRBD1 might be the D (5 bases). This CDR3 region has 13 residues. The ends were cut back, 4 bases at V and 6 bases at J, with 13 bases in the middle. Germline CDR1 and CDR2: SGHDT and YYEEEE. The CDR3 DNA reads as TGTGCCAGCAGCACGGTCCTAGGGGCTGAAGCTTTCTTT. It encodes CASSTVLGAEAFF.

This chain joins TRBV7-6 and TRBJ2-2; D perhaps matches TRBD1 (5 bases). The CDR3 sequence is 15 residues long. The V and J ends lost 1 base and 3 bases respectively, with 9 bases between them. Germline CDR1 reads SGHVS; CDR2 reads FNYEAQ. The chain's CDR3 is CASSLEDTYTGELFF. DNA for the CDR3: TGTGCCAGCAGCTTAGAGGACACATACACCGGGGAGCTGTTTTTT.

V gene TRBV7-6 combines with J gene TRBJ2-1, with TRBD2 matching over 15 bases. This CDR3 is built from 19 residues. The V and J ends lost 5 bases and 8 bases, in that order; junction bases with no gene match: 16. The V gene's germline CDR1 is SGHVS and CDR2 FNYEAQ. The CDR3: CASSRPPGLAGGHNDEQFF. The CDR3 nucleotides are TGTGCCAGCAGCCGTCCACCGGGACTAGCGGGGGGCCACAATGATGAGCAGTTCTTC.

The rearrangement joins TRBV4-1 to TRBJ2-7, with 7 bases identical to TRBD1. Germline V gene sequence: CDR1 MGHRA, CDR2 YSYEKL. The junction had 5 bases not matched to a gene; V was cut back by 3 bases and J by 3 bases. This CDR3 spans 14 amino acids. The CDR3 protein is CASSHLTGSYEQYF. The CDR3 bases are TGCGCCAGCAGCCACTTGACAGGGAGCTACGAGCAGTACTTC.

The chain uses TRBV4-1 and TRBJ1-4; D remains ambiguous. CDR1 and CDR2 from the germline V gene are MGHRA and YSYEKL. The CDR3 loop spans 16 amino acids. Trimming took off 0 bases at V and 0 bases at J, with 8 bases between the two ends. In DNA form, the CDR3 reads TGCGCCAGCAGCCAAGATCGGCGGACAACTAATGAAAAACTGTTTTTT. The encoded protein is CASSQDRRTTNEKLFF.

The rearrangement uses TRBV7-3 and TRBJ2-2; D unclear. Germline V gene sequence: CDR1 SGHTA, CDR2 FQGTGA. Trimming took 7 bases from V and 5 from J, leaving 14 bases between them. CDR3 length: 14 amino acids. The CDR3 coding sequence is TGTGCCAGCAAAGATAGCCAAGGAACCGGGGAGCTGTTTTTT. It codes for CASKDSQGTGELFF.

DNA of the CDR3: TGTGCCAGCAGTTTAAAAACCGGGACAGGGAGGTGGATCAGCAATCAGCCCCAGCATTTT. Amino acid sequence: CASSLKTGTGRWISNQPQHF. The chain carries TRBV27 and TRBJ1-5; 9 bases are a match to TRBD1. CDR3 length: 20 residues. The V and J ends lost 2 bases and 1 base, in that order; junction bases with no gene match: 15. Germline values: CDR1 MNHEY, CDR2 SMNVEV (reference sequence).

The chain employs TRBV3-1 (or the pseudogene TRBV3-2) and TRBJ1-1; no definite D call. V gave up 8 bases and J gave up 4 bases, with 11 bases separating them. The CDR3 is 12 residues long. Germline V gene lookup returns CDR1 LGHDT and CDR2 YNNKEL (reference sequence). As DNA, the CDR3 is TGTGCCAGCGAGGGTGGTAGCACTGAAGCTTTCTTT. Amino acid sequence: CASEGGSTEAFF.

The rearrangement joins TRBV5-1 to TRBJ2-3; 7 positions match TRBD1. CDR1 is SGHRS, CDR2 YFSETQ, per germline. CDR3 length: 17 residues. V was clipped by 2 bases and J by 2 bases; unmatched bases: 11. CDR3 nucleotide sequence: TGCGCCAGCAGCTTAACGACAGGGCCTTACGCCACAGATACGCAGTATTTT. This sequence encodes CASSLTTGPYATDTQYF.

The count of this clone is one. The chain links TRBV30 to TRBJ2-7; 8 bases fit TRBD1. Trimming took 2 bases from V and 5 from J; bases not matched to a gene: 8. The germline V gene encodes CDR1 GTSNPN and CDR2 SVGIG (reference sequence). The CDR3 is made up of 14 amino acids. CDR3 bases: TGTGCCTGGAGTAATACGGACAGGGTGAACGAGCAGTACTTC. Amino acids: CAWSNTDRVNEQYF.

The rearrangement links TRBV2 to TRBJ1-4, with unresolved D. The CDR3 consists of 14 residues. The V and J ends lost 4 bases and 8 bases respectively, with 14 bases between them. CDR1 SNHLY and CDR2 FYNNEI come from the germline V gene. The CDR3 loop is CASSVGTRGEKLFF. The CDR3 DNA reads TGTGCCAGCAGTGTCGGTACGAGAGGGGAAAAACTGTTTTTT. The whole variable domain, remainder taken from reference TRBV2 and TRBJ1-4, is EPEVTQTPSHQVTQMGQEVILRCVPISNHLYFYWYRQILGQKVEFLVSFYNNEISEKSEIFDDQFSVERPDGSNFTLKIRSTKLEDSAMYFCASSVGTRGEKLFFGSGTQLSVL.

V gene TRBV4-2 combines with J gene TRBJ1-2; tentatively, D is TRBD1 (5 bases). There are 12 residues in the CDR3. Between the trimmed V and J ends, which lost 5 bases and 6 bases, there was a span of 10 bases. The V gene's germline CDR1 is LGHNA and CDR2 YNFKEQ. The CDR3 nucleotides are TGTGCCAGCAGCACCCAGGGAAATGGCTACACCTTC. It translates to CASSTQGNGYTF.

V is TRBV6-2 or TRBV6-3 and J is TRBJ2-3; unclear D gene. CDR1 MNHEY and CDR2 SVGEGT come from the germline V gene. Trimming stripped 2 bases from V and 0 bases from J, with 6 bases between. The CDR3 sequence is 14 residues long. The CDR3, as DNA: TGTGCCAGCAGTTACGTTACTAGCACAGATACGCAGTATTTT. Translated: CASSYVTSTDTQYF.

Turning to this clone: Other DNA sequences of this sample code for an identical CDR3. The rearrangement joins TRBV18 to TRBJ1-5; TRBD1 is a possible D gene (5 bases). Germline CDR1 and CDR2: KGHSH and LQKENI. V was pared by 3 bases and J by 4 bases, with 7 bases between. CDR3 length: 13 amino acids. CDR3 bases: TGTGCCAGCTCACCCGACAGAAATCAGCCCCAGCATTTT. This encodes CASSPDRNQPQHF.

Here the CDR3 DNA reads TGTGCCTGCAGTATTAAAGGGCTAGCGGGGGGCAAGCAGTTCTTC. This encodes CACSIKGLAGGKQFF. The V and J genes are TRBV30 and TRBJ2-1; 11 bases line up with TRBD2. V shed 6 bases, J shed 11 bases, and the junction held 15 bases outside the gene matches. The CDR3 runs to 15 residues. In germline, CDR1 is GTSNPN, CDR2 SVGIG (reference sequence). Looking up the rest from reference TRBV30 and TRBJ2-1 gives the full variable domain: SQTIHQWPATLVQPVGSPLSLECTVEGTSNPNLYWYRQAAGRGLQLLFYSVGIGQISSEVPQNLSASRPQDRQFILSSKKLLLSDSGFYLCACSIKGLAGGKQFFGPGTRLTVL.